This is a list of T cell receptor beta chains from one sample in a study of blood T cells in healthy people across ages. Via MiXCR, TCRdb re-called the 5' RACE reads, giving one row per CDR3 protein. The sample has fewer than 900,000 distinct CDR3 sequences, 30% to 45% seen once. The sequenced sample consisted of blood. The receptors stem from a man in his late teens or twenties in good health. Each CDR3 is given with its conserved first and last residue. The D gene is left open where the match is weak. Clone size is shown for a subset of rows, as once, few, many or a class of expanded clone.

>TRBV9|-|-|TRBJ2-7
CASSKRGGCEQYF
TGTGCCAGCAGCAAACGAGGGGGTTGCGAGCAGTACTTC
>TRBV6-5|-|-|TRBJ2-2
CASSYSSRGGGELFF
TGTGCCAGCAGTTACTCCTCCAGGGGAGGCGGGGAGCTGTTTTTT
>TRBV3-1|-|-|TRBJ2-1
CASSQDTRAYNEQFF
TGTGCCAGCAGCCAAGATACCCGAGCCTACAATGAGCAGTTCTTC
>TRBV20-1|TRBD1|many|TRBJ2-1
CSANPRRDRGLNEQFF
TGCAGTGCTAATCCAAGACGGGACAGGGGTTTGAATGAGCAGTTCTTC
>TRBV6-2/TRBV6-3|-|-|TRBJ1-4
CASRHGRPGKEKLFF
TGTGCCAGCAGGCACGGACGACCTGGGAAGGAAAAACTGTTTTTT
>TRBV10-3|TRBD1|many|TRBJ2-7
CAVLGQGAGEQYF
TGTGCCGTGCTTGGACAGGGGGCGGGAGAGCAGTACTTC
>TRBV20-1|TRBD2|few|TRBJ2-1
CSARASSGVAGEQFF
TGCAGTGCTAGGGCATCTAGCGGGGTAGCTGGTGAGCAGTTCTTC
>TRBV20-1|-|few|TRBJ2-3
CSASKGRDTQYF
TGCAGTGCTAGTAAGGGACGAGATACGCAGTATTTT
>TRBV3-1|-|-|TRBJ2-7
CASSPQGFYEQYF
TGTGCCAGCAGCCCACAGGGATTCTACGAGCAGTACTTC
>TRBV6-1|-|-|TRBJ1-6
CASSEEYFSPLHF
TGTGCCAGCAGTGAGGAGTACTTCTCACCCCTCCACTTT
>TRBV4-3|TRBD2|few|TRBJ2-1
CASSKGTSGAHNEQFF
TGCGCCAGCAGCAAGGGGACTAGCGGGGCCCACAATGAGCAGTTCTTC
>TRBV28|-|once|TRBJ1-5
CASSPPAGINQPQHF
TGTGCCAGCAGTCCCCCGGCAGGAATCAATCAGCCCCAGCATTTT
>TRBV5-5|TRBD1|-|TRBJ1-1
CASSKTGEGAEAFF
TGTGCCAGCAGCAAGACAGGGGAAGGGGCTGAAGCTTTCTTT
>TRBV7-2|-|-|TRBJ2-2
CASSFLLANTGELFF
TGTGCCAGCAGCTTCCTGCTAGCGAACACCGGGGAGCTGTTTTTT
>TRBV6-5|TRBD2|-|TRBJ2-5
CASSYPSPSGVGNEQYF
TGTGCCAGCAGTTACCCCTCCCCTAGCGGGGTAGGTAATGAGCAGTACTTC
>TRBV4-1|-|-|TRBJ2-1
CASSPGMSSYNEQFF
TGCGCCAGCAGCCCAGGGATGAGCTCCTACAATGAGCAGTTCTTC
>TRBV6-2/TRBV6-3|TRBD2|many|TRBJ2-3
CASSKLNLLAGYGDTQYF
TGTGCCAGCAGTAAACTCAACTTACTAGCGGGGTATGGAGATACGCAGTATTTT
>TRBV19|-|-|TRBJ1-4
CASSIRTASNEKLFF
TGTGCCAGTAGTATAAGGACGGCCTCTAATGAAAAACTGTTTTTT
>TRBV29-1|-|-|TRBJ1-1
CSVGRWTEAFF
TGCAGCGTTGGGAGGTGGACTGAAGCTTTCTTT
>TRBV5-5|TRBD1|-|TRBJ1-6
CAGSPPGQRNSPLHF
TGTGCCGGCAGCCCCCCGGGACAGAGAAATTCACCCCTCCACTTT
>TRBV4-2|-|-|TRBJ1-1
CASSQYSENTEAFF
TGTGCCAGCAGCCAATATTCCGAGAACACTGAAGCTTTCTTT
>TRBV2|-|-|TRBJ2-5
CASSGTAPDQETQYF
TGTGCCAGCAGTGGGACAGCTCCGGACCAAGAGACCCAGTACTTC
>TRBV20-1|TRBD1|many|TRBJ2-7
CSAPAPGGYEQYF
TGCAGTGCCCCTGCCCCAGGGGGCTACGAGCAGTACTTC
>TRBV20-1|TRBD1|few|TRBJ1-2
CSAREGQTNYGYTF
TGCAGTGCTAGAGAGGGACAGACTAACTATGGCTACACCTTC
>TRBV30|TRBD2|few|TRBJ2-7
CAWIRGAYEQYF
TGTGCCTGGATTCGGGGGGCCTACGAGCAGTACTTC
>TRBV10-3|-|-|TRBJ2-7
CAISAENNEQYF
TGTGCCATCAGTGCAGAGAACAATGAGCAGTACTTC
>TRBV9|-|-|TRBJ2-7
CASSARTGYNEQYF
TGTGCCAGCAGCGCTAGAACAGGGTACAATGAGCAGTACTTC